The 29 T cell receptor beta chains listed next were all sequenced from one sample in a study of cytomegalovirus exposure and HLA in healthy donors. 60 Vbeta and 13 Jbeta primers were used in PCR. Some clones are missing from TCRdb's copy, which holds only in-frame ones; the method was immunoSEQ multiplex PCR. The data hold 150,000 to 200,000 clones, with less than 90% observed a single time. Sequencing was performed on PBMCs. The source is a woman aged 45-60 years in good health and CMV-seropositive.

The V and J genes are TRBV9 and TRBJ2-7, with D possibly matching TRBD1 (6 bases). V was pared by 3 bases and J by 0 bases, with 10 bases between. The CDR3 spans 14 residues. Germline values: CDR1 SGDLS, CDR2 YYNGEE. The CDR3 DNA follows: TGTGCCAGCAGCGCGACAGGATTCTCCTACGAGCAGTACTTC. As protein: CASSATGFSYEQYF.

Note on this clone: The junction shows a germline mismatch at one end, possibly a read error. This chain uses TRBV7-7 with TRBJ2-1; TRBD2 matches 14 bases. Per the germline V gene, CDR1 is SSHAT and CDR2 is FNYEAQ (reference sequence). The CDR3 is 16 residues long. The DNA for the CDR3 is TGTGCTAGCAGCCCGAGACTAGCGGGGGGGCTAGATGAGCAGTTCTTC. The encoded protein is CASSPRLAGGLDEQFF.

This clone appeared a few times. The chain uses TRBV10-3 and TRBJ2-5; TRBD1 matches at 9 bases. J gave up 0 bases and V 4 bases, and 9 bases lay outside the gene matches. This CDR3 contains 17 residues. CDR1 and CDR2 (germline): ENHRY, SYGVKD. CDR3 sequence (DNA): TGTGCCATCAGTGCGCCTCCGACAGGGGGGTACCAAGAGACCCAGTACTTC. It translates to CAISAPPTGGYQETQYF.

This chain connects TRBV7-2 to TRBJ1-4, with a possible D match to TRBD1 (5 bases). The V end lost 4 bases, the J end lost 6 bases, and 12 bases lay between the germline ends. From germline, CDR1 is SGHTA and CDR2 FQGNSA. This CDR3 comprises 14 residues. CDR3 region: CASSSGGTDEKLFF. The CDR3 DNA follows: TGTGCCAGCAGCTCTGGGGGGACGGATGAAAAACTGTTTTTT.

This rearrangement joins TRBV10-1 to TRBJ2-1, with 9 bases lining up with TRBD2. V shed 5 bases, J shed 9 bases, and the junction held 11 bases outside the gene matches. The germline CDR1 and CDR2 sequences are WNHNN and SYGVQD (reference sequence). CDR3 length equals 15 residues. CDR3 sequence reads: CASSPLAGRTGEQFF. CDR3 DNA: TGCGCCAGCAGTCCCCTAGCGGGGCGGACGGGTGAGCAGTTCTTC.

The chain has TRBV14 and TRBJ2-7; D gene uncertain. This CDR3 comprises 12 residues. Germline CDR1 and CDR2: SGHDN and FVKESK. Trimming left V 5 bases short and J 3 bases short, with 8 bases between. The CDR3 DNA reads as TGTGCCAGCAGCACCACGGGCTACGAGCAGTACTTC. Translating it yields CASSTTGYEQYF.

This clone was seen a single time. The chain carries TRBV7-2 and TRBJ1-1, with D perhaps matching TRBD1 (6 bases). This CDR3 has 15 residues. Germline CDR1 reads SGHTA; CDR2 reads FQGNSA. With 5 bases removed from V and 3 bases from J, the gap between germline ends came to 16 bases. The CDR3 DNA sequence: TGTGCCAGCAGCCCAAGGACAGCCTTCCACACTGAAGCTTTCTTT. It is translated as CASSPRTAFHTEAFF.

V usage is TRBV27 and J usage is TRBJ2-7; D may be TRBD1 (6 bases). Between the trimmed V and J ends, which lost 8 bases and 4 bases, there was a span of 12 bases. Per the germline V gene, CDR1 is MNHEY and CDR2 is SMNVEV (reference sequence). The CDR3 length is 12 residues. CDR3 region: CASRRQGYEQYF. CDR3 nucleotide sequence: TGTGCCAGCCGCCGCCAGGGGTACGAGCAGTACTTC.

V and J are TRBV7-3 and TRBJ2-7, with 8 bases identical to TRBD1. V was pared by 4 bases and J by 0 bases, with 2 bases of the junction left unmatched. This CDR3 is 14 amino acids long. Germline values: CDR1 SGHTA, CDR2 FQGTGA. The DNA of the CDR3 is TGTGCCAGCAGCTCCGGGACAGGCTCCTACGAGCAGTACTTC. Translating gives CASSSGTGSYEQYF.

This sequence joins TRBV19 and TRBJ2-1, with D possibly matching TRBD1 (6 bases). The CDR3 sequence is 13 residues long. Germline V gene sequence: CDR1 LNHDA, CDR2 SQIVND (reference sequence). V gave up 4 bases and J gave up 4 bases, with 8 bases separating them. CDR3 DNA: TGTGCCAGTAGTAGACAGGAATACAATGAGCAGTTCTTC. This translates into CASSRQEYNEQFF.

The genes are TRBV25-1 and TRBJ1-2, with D perhaps TRBD1 (5 bases). V was pared by 6 bases and J by 8 bases, with 13 bases between. The length of the CDR3 is 12 residues. Germline loops: CDR1 MGHDK, CDR2 SYGVNS. The CDR3 nucleotides are TGTGCCAGCAGCGAGATGACAGAAGGCTACACCTTC. It yields the protein CASSEMTEGYTF.

The chain uses TRBV2 and TRBJ1-5, with 7 bases lining up with TRBD1. The CDR3 is 15 amino acids. Trimming cost V 1 base and J 4 bases; bases outside gene matches: 4. Per germline, CDR1 SNHLY and CDR2 FYNNEI. This CDR3 reads CASSEGGQNNQPQHF. The CDR3 DNA reads TGTGCCAGCAGTGAAGGGGGACAGAATAATCAGCCCCAGCATTTT.

The genes are TRBV5-1 and TRBJ1-2, with D perhaps TRBD1 (6 bases). CDR1 is SGHRS, CDR2 YFSETQ, per germline. The V gene lost 4 bases and the J gene lost 3 bases, with 13 bases spanning the gap. The CDR3 covers 14 residues. CDR3 DNA: TGCGCCAGCAGCCTATGGACAGCAGACTATGGCTACACCTTC. Its translation: CASSLWTADYGYTF.

This clone was seen a handful of times. The chain combines TRBV4-1 with TRBJ2-7; D gene uncertain. Deletions cut 0 bases from V and 5 bases from J, with 11 bases between. This CDR3 contains 14 residues. The V gene's germline CDR1 is MGHRA and CDR2 YSYEKL. CDR3: CASSQEPGPNEQYF. The DNA of the CDR3 is TGCGCCAGCAGCCAAGAACCAGGCCCAAACGAGCAGTACTTC.

The CDR3 DNA reads TGTGCCAGCTCACCCCTAACAGGGGAGACCAACTATGGCTACACCTTC. Protein product: CASSPLTGETNYGYTF. J is TRBJ1-2 and V is TRBV18; TRBD1 matches at 7 bases. CDR3 length: 16 amino acids. Germline values: CDR1 KGHSH, CDR2 LQKENI. V shed 3 bases, J shed 2 bases, and the junction held 9 bases outside the gene matches.

The chain joins TRBV5-1 to TRBJ1-6, with 9 bases fitting TRBD1. The trim removed 5 bases at V and 7 bases at J, leaving 7 bases unmatched. The CDR3 runs to 15 residues. Germline V lookup: CDR1 SGHRS, CDR2 YFSETQ. The DNA for the CDR3 is TGCGCCAGCAGACCCGGGACAGGGTCCAATTCACCCCTCCACTTT. It is translated as CASRPGTGSNSPLHF.

The gene calls are TRBV6-5 and TRBJ2-1, with 12 nucleotides matching TRBD2. The CDR3 has 15 amino acids. Germline CDR1 reads MNHEY; CDR2 reads SVGAGI. V shed 4 bases and J 4 bases; nucleotides not matched to a gene: 2. This chain's CDR3 is CASSSGLAGYNEQFF. The CDR3 nucleotides read TGTGCCAGCAGTTCCGGACTAGCGGGATACAATGAGCAGTTCTTC.

This sequence joins TRBV5-4 and TRBJ2-3; 7 nucleotides align to TRBD2. Germline-derived CDR1 and CDR2 are SGHNT and YYREEE (reference sequence). The J segment lost 0 bases and the V segment lost 6 bases, leaving 13 bases of the junction unmatched. The CDR3 is made up of 17 amino acids. The CDR3 DNA follows: TGTGCCAGCACCCTTTACCCCGGAGCGGGGAGCACAGATACGCAGTATTTT. Its translation: CASTLYPGAGSTDTQYF.

The chain is built from TRBV28 and TRBJ1-2; 7 bases are shared with TRBD1. The trim removed 6 bases at V and 4 bases at J, leaving 14 bases unmatched. CDR3 length: 16 amino acids. The germline gives CDR1 MDHEN, CDR2 SYDVKM. DNA of the CDR3: TGTGCCAGCAGACTCGAGACAGGGTCTAAGCGCTATGGCTACACCTTC. Amino acid sequence: CASRLETGSKRYGYTF.

The chain is built from TRBV7-2 and TRBJ1-5; 8 nucleotides match TRBD1. Per germline, CDR1 SGHTA and CDR2 FQGNSA. The CDR3 totals 19 residues. V lost 1 base, J lost 0 bases, and 11 bases stayed unmatched. CDR3: CASSLGVGTGRLSNQPQHF. DNA for the CDR3: TGTGCCAGCAGCTTAGGGGTAGGGACAGGTCGTCTTAGCAATCAGCCCCAGCATTTT.

On this clone itself: This same CDR3 is encoded by further DNA sequences in the sample. V gene TRBV28 combines with J gene TRBJ2-5; TRBD2 aligns across 10 bases. V dropped 5 bases and J dropped 2; count of bases not matched to a gene: 5. CDR3 length equals 15 residues. Germline CDR1 MDHEN, CDR2 SYDVKM. The CDR3 region is CASSLPTSGQETQYF. The CDR3 coding sequence is TGTGCCAGCAGTCTCCCGACTAGCGGGCAAGAGACCCAGTACTTC.

The chain combines TRBV5-4 with TRBJ1-1; D is possibly TRBD1 (6 bases). The CDR3 length is 19 residues. Trimming removed 4 bases from V and 2 bases from J, with 27 bases in between. Germline values: CDR1 SGHNT, CDR2 YYREEE (reference sequence). CDR3 sequence reads: CASSLGVSWGGEANTEAFF. DNA for the CDR3: TGTGCCAGCAGCCTTGGGGTGTCATGGGGGGGCGAAGCTAACACTGAAGCTTTCTTT. The variable domain in full, completed from reference TRBV5-4 and TRBJ1-1, reads ETGVTQSPTHLIKTRGQQVTLRCSSQSGHNTVSWYQQALGQGPQFIFQYYREEENGRGNFPPRFSGLQFPNYSSELNVNALELDDSALYLCASSLGVSWGGEANTEAFFGQGTRLTVV.

The J gene is TRBJ1-5, the V gene TRBV2; 7 bases are a match to TRBD1. V lost 6 bases and J lost 5; bases outside the gene matches: 7. The CDR3 runs 14 residues. Germline V CDR1 and CDR2: SNHLY, FYNNEI. CDR3 coding DNA: TGTGCCAGCAGCCTACAGGGGAACCATCAGCCCCAGCATTTT. Translating gives CASSLQGNHQPQHF.

V usage is TRBV11-2 and J usage is TRBJ2-1; the D is unclear. Looked up from germline, CDR1 is SGHAT and CDR2 is FQNNGV. The V end was cut by 1 base, the J end by 3 bases, with 7 bases between. The CDR3 covers 14 residues. The DNA of the CDR3 is TGTGCCAGCAGCTTAGGACGGAGCTACAATGAGCAGTTCTTC. Translation gives CASSLGRSYNEQFF.

A few counts support this clone. This chain links TRBV19 with TRBJ1-5; D not certain. This CDR3 is built from 15 residues. The germline V gene has CDR1 LNHDA and CDR2 SQIVND (reference sequence). Trimming stripped 2 bases from V and 0 bases from J, with 8 bases between. CDR3 nucleotide sequence: TGTGCCAGTAGTATAAACGAGGGTAGCAATCAGCCCCAGCATTTT. It codes for CASSINEGSNQPQHF.

The V and J genes are TRBV6-5 and TRBJ1-1; 8 bases line up with TRBD1. The V segment lost 2 bases and the J segment 1 base; nucleotides outside the gene matches: 6. The CDR3 is 16 residues long. The germline V gene has CDR1 MNHEY and CDR2 SVGAGI. CDR3 nucleotides: TGTGCCAGCAGTTACCTGGCAGGGGGCAGGAACACTGAAGCTTTCTTT. Translation: CASSYLAGGRNTEAFF.

The chain carries TRBV5-1 and TRBJ1-2; 8 nucleotides match TRBD1. The germline V gene encodes CDR1 SGHRS and CDR2 YFSETQ. The CDR3 runs to 13 residues. V lost 4 bases, J lost 4 bases, and 3 bases stayed unmatched. Here the CDR3 reads CASSGTGGYGYTF. The CDR3 region has the DNA TGCGCCAGCAGCGGTACAGGGGGCTATGGCTACACCTTC.

This clone was observed once. The rearrangement links TRBV4-2 to TRBJ2-1; TRBD2 matches 10 bases. Germline V gene sequence: CDR1 LGHNA, CDR2 YNFKEQ. The CDR3 is made up of 16 amino acids. The V segment lost 0 bases and the J segment 6 bases; nucleotides outside the gene matches: 5. CDR3 nucleotides: TGTGCCAGCAGCCAAGAAGAGATAGCGGGAGGCAATGAGCAGTTCTTC. Translating gives CASSQEEIAGGNEQFF.

This chain links TRBV20-1 with TRBJ1-2, with D maybe TRBD1 (5 bases). The CDR3 loop spans 11 amino acids. Germline V gene data show CDR1 as DFQATT and CDR2 as SNEGSKA (reference sequence). CDR3 in amino acids: CRDRGDYGYTF. The CDR3 DNA is TGCAGGGATCGGGGGGACTATGGCTACACCTTC.